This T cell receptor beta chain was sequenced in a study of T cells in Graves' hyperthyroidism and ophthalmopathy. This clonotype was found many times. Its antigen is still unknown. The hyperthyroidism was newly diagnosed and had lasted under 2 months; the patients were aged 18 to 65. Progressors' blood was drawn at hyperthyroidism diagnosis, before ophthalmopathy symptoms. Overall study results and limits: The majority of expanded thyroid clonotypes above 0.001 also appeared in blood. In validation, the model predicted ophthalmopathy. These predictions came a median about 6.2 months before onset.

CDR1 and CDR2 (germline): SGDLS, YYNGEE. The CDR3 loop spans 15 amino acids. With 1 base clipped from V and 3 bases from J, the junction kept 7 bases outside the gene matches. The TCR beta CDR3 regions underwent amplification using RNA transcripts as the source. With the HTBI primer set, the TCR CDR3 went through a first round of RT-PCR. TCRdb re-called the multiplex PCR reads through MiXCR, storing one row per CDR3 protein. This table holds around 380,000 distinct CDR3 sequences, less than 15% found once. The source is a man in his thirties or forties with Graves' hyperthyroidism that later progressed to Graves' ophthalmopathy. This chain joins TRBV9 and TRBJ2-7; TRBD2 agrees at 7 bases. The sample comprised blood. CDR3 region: CASSVREGYNYEQYF. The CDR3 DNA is TGTGCCAGCAGCGTAAGGGAGGGATACAACTACGAGCAGTACTTC.